A selection of T cell receptor beta chains follows, all from one sample in a study of regulatory T cells in long-lasting Graves disease. MiXCR, applied by TCRdb to the multiplex PCR reads, yields one record per CDR3 protein. The profile covers 310,000 or so distinct CDR3 sequences, with 20% appearing a single time and just under 30% taken by the ten largest. Material: peripheral blood mononuclear cells (PBMCs), obtained when the disease was refractory, from a patient treated with antithyroid drugs. The origin of the receptors is a female donor with Graves disease. The conserved cysteine and the conserved F or W are not part of the CDR3 here. Rows give clone size only sometimes, using once, few, many, or a class for an expanded clone.

CDR3 protein: ASRPTGSAEAF
V gene: TRBV27
clone size: .

CDR3 protein: ASSSTTGTGRRRDSYEQY
V gene: TRBV5-1
clone size: few

CDR3 protein: ASSLAGVLSGNTIY
V gene: TRBV12-3/TRBV12-4
clone size: many

CDR3 protein: ASTLLKGTNTEAF
V gene: TRBV11-2
clone size: many

CDR3 protein: SARDPREGLRELF
V gene: TRBV20-1
clone size: once

CDR3 protein: ASSQVLGTGYAEAF
V gene: TRBV4-1
clone size: .

CDR3 protein: ASSRRGPTETQY
V gene: TRBV12-3/TRBV12-4
clone size: .

CDR3 protein: ASTLIDRDLRPQH
V gene: TRBV5-8
clone size: .

CDR3 protein: ASEGSGNTIY
V gene: TRBV3-1
clone size: .

CDR3 protein: ASSFGTEFYYGYT
V gene: TRBV7-9
clone size: few

CDR3 protein: ASSVETMNTEAF
V gene: TRBV9
clone size: .

CDR3 protein: ASSQTQLNTEAF
V gene: TRBV27
clone size: many

CDR3 protein: ASSDGLDNNEQF
V gene: TRBV5-1
clone size: .

CDR3 protein: ASSLTGELANYGYT
V gene: TRBV11-2
clone size: many

CDR3 protein: ASSMGFEQF
V gene: TRBV6-2/TRBV6-3
clone size: once

CDR3 protein: ASSYPSRTTYQQY
V gene: TRBV6-5
clone size: few

CDR3 protein: ASSPKGNTEAF
V gene: TRBV7-6
clone size: many

CDR3 protein: ASSLLSEGHEQY
V gene: TRBV28
clone size: many

CDR3 protein: ASSYRAMNTEAF
V gene: TRBV6-5
clone size: many

CDR3 protein: ASSIRDRGYT
V gene: TRBV3-1
clone size: many

CDR3 protein: ASSIGHSSGSTIY
V gene: TRBV19
clone size: .

CDR3 protein: ASSHIRGAKNIQY
V gene: TRBV11-2
clone size: few

CDR3 protein: ASSSGWVSGGQRDTGELF
V gene: TRBV6-5
clone size: .

CDR3 protein: ASSYRRGEAF
V gene: TRBV27
clone size: many

CDR3 protein: AWEPGGQETQY
V gene: TRBV30
clone size: many

CDR3 protein: ASSQGHRANTEAF
V gene: TRBV4-1
clone size: .

CDR3 protein: ASSDRPTNYGYT
V gene: TRBV2
clone size: many

CDR3 protein: ASSLVGSNIQY
V gene: TRBV7-2
clone size: few

CDR3 protein: ASSWTSGVYEQY
V gene: TRBV11-2
clone size: .

CDR3 protein: ASSLARGSLPNIQY
V gene: TRBV7-9
clone size: .